This TCR beta chain is from a study of blood T cell repertoires in COVID-19 (dated by TCRdb to 2020 to 2022). About the investigation overall: The collaborator samples originated in the United States, Italy and Spain and spanned the acute and convalescent phases of COVID-19. Where available, HLA class I and class II types were obtained from metadata supplied by the sample provider rather than from assay-based typing. The prospective study material was composed of cDNA or gDNA derived from T cells, B-cell-depleted T cells, or PBMCs. A freely available public database, intended as a resource for researchers studying the immune response to SARS-CoV-2, is where the repertoires were released. The sample metadata nearly always contained a de-identified subject ID, COVID-19 status, age in years and sex. The dataset comprised deeply sampled blood TCRbeta repertoires from subjects exposed to, actively infected with, or recovered from COVID-19. The samples were drawn from two sources: the first 160 participants of the ongoing ImmuneRACE study, and approximately 1,300 subjects contributed by 6 global collaborators.

The immunoSEQ Assay, a bias-controlled multiplex PCR, was used to amplify TCRbeta CDR3 regions from genomic DNA. In the authors' own workflow: Nucleated cell counts per sample were estimated from amplification of reference gene primers within the assay. To quantify the absolute abundance of each unique TCRbeta CDR3 rearrangement, sequence reads were collapsed and filtered. For each sample, productive Simpson clonality was calculated as the square root of Simpson's diversity index over productive rearrangements. The source is immuneACCESS, and TCRdb retained only in-frame sequences with V and J called. Part of the clones is not carried over; for the studies checked, unresolved V genes explain less than half of this, and the remainder is unexplained. The V and J calls and clone size come from that table; D and trimming were worked out from the DNA. For this sample the table gives some 98,000 clones, of which roughly 80% were detected only once. Of the sample, over 15% is held by the ten largest clones.

Collaborating institutions collected whole blood in K2EDTA tubes following their own protocols. Collaborator samples were shipped for TCRbeta analysis as frozen whole blood, isolated PBMCs, or DNA extracted from either sample type. The investigation overall reported the following: The quantity of clinical and demographic metadata differed by source and by participant and was supplied without curation.

On this clone itself: Its antigen is currently not known. The input lacks base qualities; no much larger clone sits a single base away.

From cysteine to phenylalanine, the CDR3 is 13 amino acids long. Only the CDR3 region is kept as DNA, spanning 39 bases read in frame from base 1. V gives up 6 bases and J gives up 3 bases, and the segment between their germline ends measures 14 bases. Based on the germline V gene, the CDR1 and CDR2 sequences are SQVTM and ANQGSEA. The sequencing sample was made of peripheral blood. This clonotype was obtained from a human donor in a cohort sampled during active COVID-19. The chain uses TRBV29-1 and TRBJ1-1; 5 matching bases give a weak D call of TRBD1. The nucleotide sequence reads as follows: TGCAGCGTCGCCCGGGGAGGGGACACTGAAGCTTTCTTT. Its product reads: CSVARGGDTEAFF. With the portions outside the CDR3 filled from the reference TRBV29-1 and TRBJ1-1 genes, the complete variable region becomes SAVISQKPSRDICQRGTSLTIQCQVDSQVTMMFWYRQQPGQSLTLIATANQGSEATYESGFVIDKFPISRPNLTFSTLTVSNMSPEDSSIYLCSVARGGDTEAFFGQGTRLTVV.